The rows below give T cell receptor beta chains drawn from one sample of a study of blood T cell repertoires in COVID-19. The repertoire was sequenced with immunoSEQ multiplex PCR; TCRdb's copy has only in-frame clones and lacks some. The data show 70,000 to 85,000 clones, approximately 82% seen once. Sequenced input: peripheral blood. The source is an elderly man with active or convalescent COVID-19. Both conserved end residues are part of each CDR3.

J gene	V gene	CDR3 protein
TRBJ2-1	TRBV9	CASSGTGSSYNEQFF
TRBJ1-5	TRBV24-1	CATSDPTVNQPQHF
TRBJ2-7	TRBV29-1	CSVEGQAYEQYF
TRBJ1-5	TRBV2	CASRPGTDSNQPQHF
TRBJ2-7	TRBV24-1	CATSALLDSYYEQYF
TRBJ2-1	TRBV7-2	CASSLGGTHPEQFF
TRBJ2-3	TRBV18	CASSLLAAGTSTDTQYF
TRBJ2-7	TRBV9	CASSVGNSRFEQYF
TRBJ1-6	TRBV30	CAWSDARDSPLHF
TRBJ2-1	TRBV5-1	CASSPDRAREQFF
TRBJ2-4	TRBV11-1	CASSLDSLAKNIQYF
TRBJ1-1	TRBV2	CASGTQGAWNTEAFF
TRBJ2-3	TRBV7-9	CASSLGLGTRDTQYF
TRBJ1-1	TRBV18	CASSLETGENTEAFF
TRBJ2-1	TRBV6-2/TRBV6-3	CASSGLANNEQFF
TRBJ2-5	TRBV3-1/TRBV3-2	CASTTRGYQETQYF
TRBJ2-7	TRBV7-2	CASSSSVVASSYEQYF
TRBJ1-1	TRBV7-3	CASRQDTWTEAFF
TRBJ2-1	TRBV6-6	CASSRTSGSGEQFF
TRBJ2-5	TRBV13	CASSTGLAQETQYF
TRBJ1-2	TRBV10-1	CASSESRGTINGYTF
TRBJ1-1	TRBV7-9	CASTTGGTFDTEAFF
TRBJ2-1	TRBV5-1	CASSFITGIDNEQFF
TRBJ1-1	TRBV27	CASSLLGTVNTEAFF
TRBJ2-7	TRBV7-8	CASSSGTSWSRSYEQYF
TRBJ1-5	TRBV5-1	CASSQTGASNQPQHF
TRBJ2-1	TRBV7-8	CASSPGTGRSYNEQFF
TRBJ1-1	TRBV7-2	CASSLVPRNTEAFF
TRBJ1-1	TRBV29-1	CSVIEDRGMAFF
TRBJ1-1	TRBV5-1	CASSLATGTNTEAFF
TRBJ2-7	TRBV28	CASSITQGYEQYF
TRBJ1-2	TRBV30	CAGGGTDYGYTF
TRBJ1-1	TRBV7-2	CASTALRGSFAFF
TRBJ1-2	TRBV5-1	CASRQDSYRVYGYTF
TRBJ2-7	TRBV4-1	CASSHASMPLATFPRNEQYF
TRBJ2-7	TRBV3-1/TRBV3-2	CASSQFAGTKYEQYF
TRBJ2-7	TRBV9	CASSPQREGPYEQYF
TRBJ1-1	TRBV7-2	CASSLVGGPNTEAFF
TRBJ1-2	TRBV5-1	CASSLGPTGEGYGYTF
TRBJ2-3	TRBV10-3	CAISDPRTSGSTDTQYF
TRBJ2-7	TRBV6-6	CASSQTSGTYEQYF
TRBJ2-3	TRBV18	CASSPLPGQATDTQYF
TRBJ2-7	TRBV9	CASSPERSRYYEQYF
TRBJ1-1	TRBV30	CAWNSGKNTEAFF
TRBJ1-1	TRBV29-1	CSVAGGSEAFF
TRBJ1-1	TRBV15	CATSVRTGAEAFF
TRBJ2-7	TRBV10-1	CASSEDRGPKEQYF
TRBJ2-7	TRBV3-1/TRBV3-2	CASSPPGGYEQYF
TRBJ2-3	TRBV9	CASESGVSTDTQYF
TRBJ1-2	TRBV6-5	CASGRQGGRGYTF
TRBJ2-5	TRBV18	CASSPDRVRETQYF
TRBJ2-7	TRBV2	CASKGLVFNYEQYF
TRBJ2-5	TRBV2	CASRERGGLETQYF
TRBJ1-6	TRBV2	CASDRAQFNSYNSPLHF
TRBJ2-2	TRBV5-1	CASSLYRANTGELFF
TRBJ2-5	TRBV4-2	CASSPQLGPHQETQYF
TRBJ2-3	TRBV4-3	CASSQEIPSGADSSTDTQYF
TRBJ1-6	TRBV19	CASRIDRGNSPLHF
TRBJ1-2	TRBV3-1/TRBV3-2	CASSHYAGSQGYTF
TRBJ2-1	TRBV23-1	CASSHPTRDRAPLLGFF